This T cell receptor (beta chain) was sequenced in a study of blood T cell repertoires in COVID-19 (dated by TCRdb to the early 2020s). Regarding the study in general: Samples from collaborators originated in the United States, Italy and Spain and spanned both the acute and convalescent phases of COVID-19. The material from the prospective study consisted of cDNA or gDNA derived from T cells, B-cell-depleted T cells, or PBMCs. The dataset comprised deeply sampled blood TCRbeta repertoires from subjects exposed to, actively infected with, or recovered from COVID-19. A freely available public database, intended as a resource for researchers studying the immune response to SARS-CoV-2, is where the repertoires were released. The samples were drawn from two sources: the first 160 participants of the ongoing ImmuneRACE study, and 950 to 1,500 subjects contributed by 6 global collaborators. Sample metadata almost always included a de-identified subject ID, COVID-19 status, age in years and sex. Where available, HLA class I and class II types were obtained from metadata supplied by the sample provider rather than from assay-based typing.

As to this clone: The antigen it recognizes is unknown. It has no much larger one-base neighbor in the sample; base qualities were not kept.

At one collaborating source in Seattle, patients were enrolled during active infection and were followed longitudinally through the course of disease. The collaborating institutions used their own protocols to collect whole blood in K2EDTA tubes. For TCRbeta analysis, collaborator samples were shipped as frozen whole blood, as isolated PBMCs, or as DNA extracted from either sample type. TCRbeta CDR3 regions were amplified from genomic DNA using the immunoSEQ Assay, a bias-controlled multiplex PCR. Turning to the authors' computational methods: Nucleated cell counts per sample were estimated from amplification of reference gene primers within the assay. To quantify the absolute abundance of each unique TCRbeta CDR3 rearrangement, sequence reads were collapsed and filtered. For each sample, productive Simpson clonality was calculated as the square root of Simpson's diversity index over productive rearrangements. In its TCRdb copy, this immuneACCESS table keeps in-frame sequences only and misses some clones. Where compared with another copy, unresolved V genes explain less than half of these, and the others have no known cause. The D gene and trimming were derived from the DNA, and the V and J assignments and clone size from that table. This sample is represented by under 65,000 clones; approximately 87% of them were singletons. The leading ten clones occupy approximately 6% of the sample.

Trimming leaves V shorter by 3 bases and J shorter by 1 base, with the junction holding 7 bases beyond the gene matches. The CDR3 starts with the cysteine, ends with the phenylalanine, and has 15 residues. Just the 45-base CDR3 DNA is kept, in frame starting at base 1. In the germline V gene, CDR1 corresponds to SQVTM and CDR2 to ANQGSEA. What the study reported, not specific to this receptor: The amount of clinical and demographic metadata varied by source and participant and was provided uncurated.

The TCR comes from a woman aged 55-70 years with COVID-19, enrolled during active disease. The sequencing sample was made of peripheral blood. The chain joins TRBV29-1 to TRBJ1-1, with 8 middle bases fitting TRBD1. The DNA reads TGCAGCGTTGAGGGCCAGGGGGCAAGGAACACTGAAGCTTTCTTT. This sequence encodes CSVEGQGARNTEAFF.